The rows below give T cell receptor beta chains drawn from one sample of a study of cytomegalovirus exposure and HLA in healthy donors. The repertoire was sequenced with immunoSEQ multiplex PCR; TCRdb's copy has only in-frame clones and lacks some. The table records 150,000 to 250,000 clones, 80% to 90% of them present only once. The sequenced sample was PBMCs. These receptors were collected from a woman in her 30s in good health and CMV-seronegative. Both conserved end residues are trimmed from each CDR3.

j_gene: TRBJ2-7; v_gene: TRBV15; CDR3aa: ATSRRSIQGTGGQY
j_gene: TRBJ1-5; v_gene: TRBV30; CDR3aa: AWSGLLSGRPQH
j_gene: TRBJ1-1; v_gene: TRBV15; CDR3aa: ATSRVKNTEAF
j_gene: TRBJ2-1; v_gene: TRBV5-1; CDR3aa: ASSLGGTGSYNEQF
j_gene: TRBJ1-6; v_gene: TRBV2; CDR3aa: ASSFRQGGNSPLH
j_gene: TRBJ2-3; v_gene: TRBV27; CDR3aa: ASSPLSGGGTDTQY
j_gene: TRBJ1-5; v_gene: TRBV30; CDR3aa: AWSKGQGAVSGQPQH
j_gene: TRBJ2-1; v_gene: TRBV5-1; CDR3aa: ASSSASGGAFNEQF
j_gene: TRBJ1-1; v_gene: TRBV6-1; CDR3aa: ASSGQLGGITEAF
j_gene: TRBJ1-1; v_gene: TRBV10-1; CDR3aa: ASSESTGAGTEAF
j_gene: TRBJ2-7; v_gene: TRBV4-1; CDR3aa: ASSQGVRDSSYEQY
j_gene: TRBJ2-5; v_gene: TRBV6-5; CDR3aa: ASSFQRGQETQY
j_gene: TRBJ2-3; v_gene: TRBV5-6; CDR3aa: ASSLKAGVPDTQY
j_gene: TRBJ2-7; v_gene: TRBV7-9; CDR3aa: ASTHVEDRGFYEQY
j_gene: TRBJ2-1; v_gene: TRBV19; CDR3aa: ASSPPSGTVSYNEQF
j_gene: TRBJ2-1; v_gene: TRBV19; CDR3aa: ASSLQGGNNEQF
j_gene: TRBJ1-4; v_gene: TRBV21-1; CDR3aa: ASSHRQVLF
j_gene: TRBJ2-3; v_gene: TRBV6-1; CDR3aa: ASSDRLSSTDTQY
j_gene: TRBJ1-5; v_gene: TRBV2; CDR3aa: ASTRTGLGGSNQPQH
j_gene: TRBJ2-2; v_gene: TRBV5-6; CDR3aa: ASSLDGGVRTGELF
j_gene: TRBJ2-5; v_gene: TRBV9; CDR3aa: ASSDGSSGTRVGETQY
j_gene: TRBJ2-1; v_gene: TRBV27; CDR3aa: ASSLPSGSSYNEQF
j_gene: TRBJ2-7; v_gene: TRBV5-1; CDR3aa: ASSTRQGEAYEQY
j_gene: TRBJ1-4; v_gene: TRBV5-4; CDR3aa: ASSSGTFATNEKLF
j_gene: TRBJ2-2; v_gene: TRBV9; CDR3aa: ASTDSTTGKIGELF
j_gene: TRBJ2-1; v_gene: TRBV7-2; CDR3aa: ASSLDRGSYNEQF
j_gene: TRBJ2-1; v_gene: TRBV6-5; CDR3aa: ASSYRDRSYNEQF
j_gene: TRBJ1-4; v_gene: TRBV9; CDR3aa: ASSQTATNEKLF
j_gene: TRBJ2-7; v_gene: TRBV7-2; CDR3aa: ASSGQGSYEQY
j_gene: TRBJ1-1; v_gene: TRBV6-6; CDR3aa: ASRHTRNTEAF
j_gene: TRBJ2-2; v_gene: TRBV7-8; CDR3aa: ASSLSGSNTGELF
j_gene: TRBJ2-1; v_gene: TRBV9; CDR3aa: ASSVGTGRNEQF
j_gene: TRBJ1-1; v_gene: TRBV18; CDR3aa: ASSPTGANRGEAF
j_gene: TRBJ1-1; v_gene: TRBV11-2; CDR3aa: ATLHGVNTEAF
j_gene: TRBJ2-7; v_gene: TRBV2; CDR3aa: ASSVTGGISYEQY
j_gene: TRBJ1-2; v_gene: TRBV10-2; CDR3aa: ASSESARGARGYT
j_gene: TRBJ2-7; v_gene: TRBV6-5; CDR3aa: ASSYSSGSYEQY
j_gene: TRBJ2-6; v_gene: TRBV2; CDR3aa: ASTWANVLT
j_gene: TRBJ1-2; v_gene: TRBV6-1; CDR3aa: ASSEYANLNYGYT
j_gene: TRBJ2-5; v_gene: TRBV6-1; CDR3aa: ASSFSGGGGN
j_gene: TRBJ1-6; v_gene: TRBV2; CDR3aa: AGGFGLDNSPLH
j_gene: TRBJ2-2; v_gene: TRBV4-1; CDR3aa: ASSQDSAGGGGGELF
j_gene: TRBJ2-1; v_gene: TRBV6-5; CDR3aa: ASRRAYNEQF
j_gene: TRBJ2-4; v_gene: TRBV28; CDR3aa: ASSFSGGPQNIQY
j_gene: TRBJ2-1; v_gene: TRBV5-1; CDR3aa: ASSGLGTSGTLSYNEQF
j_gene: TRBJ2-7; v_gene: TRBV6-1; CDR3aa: ASSERSGSSYRGYEQY
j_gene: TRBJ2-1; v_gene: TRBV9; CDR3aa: ASSVQGHEQF
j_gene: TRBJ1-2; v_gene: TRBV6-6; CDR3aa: ASSYPRTGDGYT
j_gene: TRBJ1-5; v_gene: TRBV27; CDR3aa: ASSSGQDNNQPQH
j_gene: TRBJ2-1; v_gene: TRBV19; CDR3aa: ASSALAGGPENEQF
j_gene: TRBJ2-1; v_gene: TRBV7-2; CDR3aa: ASSLATAGGRSEQF
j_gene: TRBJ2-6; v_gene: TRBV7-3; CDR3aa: ASSLGPSGANVLT
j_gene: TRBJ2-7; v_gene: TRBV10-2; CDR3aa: ASRGTSGRVYEQY
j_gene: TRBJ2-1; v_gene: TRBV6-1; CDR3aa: ASSGQGGEQF
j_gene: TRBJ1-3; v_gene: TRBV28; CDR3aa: ASSLGGTVSGNTIY
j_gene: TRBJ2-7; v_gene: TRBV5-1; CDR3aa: ASHETGTSGEQY
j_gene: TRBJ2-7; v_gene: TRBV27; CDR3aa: ASSDRGFTYEQY